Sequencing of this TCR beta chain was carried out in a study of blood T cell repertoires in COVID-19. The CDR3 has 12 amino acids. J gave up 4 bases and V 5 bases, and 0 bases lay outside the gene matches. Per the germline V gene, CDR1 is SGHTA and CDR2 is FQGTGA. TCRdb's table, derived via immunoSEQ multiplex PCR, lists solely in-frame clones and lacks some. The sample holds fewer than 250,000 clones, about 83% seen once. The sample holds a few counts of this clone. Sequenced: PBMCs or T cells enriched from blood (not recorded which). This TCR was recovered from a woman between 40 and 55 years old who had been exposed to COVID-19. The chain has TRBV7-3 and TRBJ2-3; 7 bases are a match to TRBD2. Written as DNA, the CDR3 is TGTGCCAGCAGCCTAGCGGCAGATACGCAGTATTTT. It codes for CASSLAADTQYF.